This T cell receptor (beta chain) comes out of a study of response to subunit inactivated influenza vaccine. The ends lost 6 bases at V and 8 bases at J; junction bases unmatched: 6. This CDR3 region has 11 residues. From germline, CDR1 is SQVTM and CDR2 ANQGSEA. TCRdb called the RT-PCR reads again in MiXCR, with one record for every CDR3 protein. In the table there are more than 500,000 distinct CDR3 sequences, around 11% of which are singletons. This clonotype was counted only a few times. This same sample was also part of a study on T cells expressing NK-cell markers. From that study: With UMIs, 5'RACE template switching was used to make TCR beta cDNA. Underlying the TCR beta repertoires were sorted CD3+CD56+NKG2C+, CD3+CD56+NKG2C- and CD3+CD56-NKG2C+ T cells. With respect to HCMV, most of the eight sequenced donors were seropositive, and one was seronegative. As a fraction of CD8+ T cells, dominant NKG2C+ clonotypes reached roughly 1.0-7.0% in 5 or 6 donors. Several donors showed these clonotypes also leading the CD3+CD56-NKG2C+ fraction.

The chain recombines TRBV29-1 with TRBJ1-1; 7 bases map to TRBD1. The clonotype originates from a man between 45 and 60 years old who received an inactivated influenza vaccine. Material: PBMCs from blood, obtained on the day of vaccination. The CDR3 loop reads CSVHRDREAFF. The CDR3 DNA sequence: TGCAGCGTCCACCGGGACAGAGAAGCTTTCTTT.